These 4 T cell receptor beta chains share one sample of origin, sequenced in a study of CD8 T cells in Susac syndrome. Reverse transcription of about 0.45 to 1 ug RNA was carried out with random hexamers. TCRdb ran MiXCR on the immunoSEQ multiplex PCR reads and lists one entry per CDR3 protein. The data contain approximately 77,000 distinct CDR3 sequences, approximately 94% of them seen just once; the ten biggest clones take up 0.4% to 0.55%. Material: CD4+ T cells from PBMCs. The receptors were gathered from a human donor with Susac syndrome.

The rearrangement joins TRBV28 to TRBJ1-5; 7 bases map to TRBD1. From germline, CDR1 is MDHEN and CDR2 SYDVKM. CDR3 length: 15 amino acids. V shed 5 bases, J shed 6 bases, and the junction held 10 bases outside the gene matches. The CDR3 sequence is CASSDREGLGQPQHF. The CDR3 DNA reads as TGTGCCAGCAGTGACAGGGAGGGGCTAGGTCAGCCCCAGCATTTT. The full variable domain, with the rest looked up from reference TRBV28 and TRBJ1-5, is DVKVTQSSRYLVKRTGEKVFLECVQDMDHENMFWYRQDPGLGLRLIYFSYDVKMKEKGDIPEGYSVSREKKERFSLILESASTNQTSMYLCASSDREGLGQPQHFGDGTRLSIL.

This rearrangement joins TRBV2 to TRBJ2-1, with 7 bases lining up with TRBD1. The CDR3 is 15 amino acids. J gave up 0 bases and V 6 bases, and 5 bases lay outside the gene matches. Germline CDR1 and CDR2: SNHLY and FYNNEI. CDR3 loop: CASSSGQSSYNEQFF. The CDR3 region has the DNA TGTGCCAGCAGCTCGGGACAGAGCTCCTACAATGAGCAGTTCTTC.

The rearrangement links TRBV29-1 to TRBJ1-2; no definite D call. This CDR3 has 12 residues. Germline loops: CDR1 SQVTM, CDR2 ANQGSEA. V was clipped by 5 bases and J by 1 base, with 8 bases between them. The CDR3 DNA reads as TGCAGCGTTTCCTTCCATAACTATGGCTACACCTTC. Its translation is CSVSFHNYGYTF.

This chain joins TRBV2 and TRBJ2-2; tentative D call: TRBD2 (7 bases). Trimming left V 6 bases short and J 5 bases short, with 13 bases between. The V gene's germline CDR1 is SNHLY and CDR2 FYNNEI. The CDR3 runs 14 residues. Here the CDR3 reads CASRRGASTGELFF. CDR3 in DNA: TGTGCCAGCAGACGGGGGGCGAGTACCGGGGAGCTGTTTTTT.